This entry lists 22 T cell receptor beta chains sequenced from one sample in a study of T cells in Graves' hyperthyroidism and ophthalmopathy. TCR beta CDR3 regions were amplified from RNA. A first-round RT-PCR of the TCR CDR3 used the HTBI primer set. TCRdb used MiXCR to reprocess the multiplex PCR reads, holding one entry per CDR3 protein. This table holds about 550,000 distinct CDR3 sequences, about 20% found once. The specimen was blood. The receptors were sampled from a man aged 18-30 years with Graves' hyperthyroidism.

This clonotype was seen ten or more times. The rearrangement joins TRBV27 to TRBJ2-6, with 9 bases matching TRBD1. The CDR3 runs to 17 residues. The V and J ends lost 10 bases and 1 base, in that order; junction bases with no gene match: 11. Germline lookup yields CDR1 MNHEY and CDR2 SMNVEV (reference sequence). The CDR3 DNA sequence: TGTGCCACTAAGAGGGACAGGGTTGTTTCTGGGGCCAACGTCCTGACTTTC. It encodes CATKRDRVVSGANVLTF.

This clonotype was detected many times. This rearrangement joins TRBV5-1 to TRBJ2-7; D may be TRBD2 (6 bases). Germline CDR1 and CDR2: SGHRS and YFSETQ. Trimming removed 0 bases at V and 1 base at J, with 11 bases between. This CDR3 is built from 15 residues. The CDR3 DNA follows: TGCGCCAGCAGCTTGGGTCCTAGCGCATCCTACGAGCAGTACTTC. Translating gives CASSLGPSASYEQYF.

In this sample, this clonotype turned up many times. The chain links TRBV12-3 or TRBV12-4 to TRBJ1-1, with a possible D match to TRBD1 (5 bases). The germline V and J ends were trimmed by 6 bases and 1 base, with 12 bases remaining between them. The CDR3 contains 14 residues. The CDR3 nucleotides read TGTGCCAGCAGCCCCATAGGGACGAACACTGAAGCTTTCTTT. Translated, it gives CASSPIGTNTEAFF.

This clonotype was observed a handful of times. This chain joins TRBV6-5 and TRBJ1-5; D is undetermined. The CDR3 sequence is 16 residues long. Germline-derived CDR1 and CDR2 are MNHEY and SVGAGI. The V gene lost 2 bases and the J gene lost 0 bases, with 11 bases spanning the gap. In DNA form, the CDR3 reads TGTGCCAGCAGTTACGTGCCCCCTGTTAGCAATCAGCCCCAGCATTTT. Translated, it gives CASSYVPPVSNQPQHF.

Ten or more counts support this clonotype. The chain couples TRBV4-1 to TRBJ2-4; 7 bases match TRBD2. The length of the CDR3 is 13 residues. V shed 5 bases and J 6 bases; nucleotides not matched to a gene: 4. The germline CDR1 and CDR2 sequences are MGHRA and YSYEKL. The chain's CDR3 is CASSAGVGNIQYF. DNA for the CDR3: TGCGCCAGCAGCGCGGGGGTGGGAAACATTCAGTACTTC.

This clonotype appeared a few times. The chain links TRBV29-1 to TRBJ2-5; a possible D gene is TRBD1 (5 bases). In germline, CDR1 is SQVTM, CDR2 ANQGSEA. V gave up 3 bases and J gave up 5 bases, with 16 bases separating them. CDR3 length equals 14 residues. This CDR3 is CSVDNVGRVETQYF. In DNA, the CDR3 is TGCAGCGTTGACAATGTGGGCAGGGTGGAGACCCAGTACTTC.

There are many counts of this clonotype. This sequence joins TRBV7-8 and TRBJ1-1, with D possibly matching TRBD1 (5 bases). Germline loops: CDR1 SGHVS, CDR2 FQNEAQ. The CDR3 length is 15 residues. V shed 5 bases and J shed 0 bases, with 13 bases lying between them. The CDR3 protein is CASSVTRVMNTEAFF. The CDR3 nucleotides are TGTGCCAGCAGCGTTACCAGGGTGATGAACACTGAAGCTTTCTTT. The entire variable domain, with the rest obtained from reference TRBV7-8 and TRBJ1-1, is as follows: GAGVSQSPRYKVAKRGQDVALRCDPISGHVSLFWYQQALGQGPEFLTYFQNEAQLDKSGLPSDRFFAERPEGSVSTLKIQRTQQEDSAVYLCASSVTRVMNTEAFFGQGTRLTVV.

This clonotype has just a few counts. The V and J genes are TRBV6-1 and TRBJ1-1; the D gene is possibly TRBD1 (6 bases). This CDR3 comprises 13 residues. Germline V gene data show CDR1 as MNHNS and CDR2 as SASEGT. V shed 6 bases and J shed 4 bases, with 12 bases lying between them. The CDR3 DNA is TGTGCCAGCAGAACAGGGTTTACCACTGAAGCTTTCTTT. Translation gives CASRTGFTTEAFF.

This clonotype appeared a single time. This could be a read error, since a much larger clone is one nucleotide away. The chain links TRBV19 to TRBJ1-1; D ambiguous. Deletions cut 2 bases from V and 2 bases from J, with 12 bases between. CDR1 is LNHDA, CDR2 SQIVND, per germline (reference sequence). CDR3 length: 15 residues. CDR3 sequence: CASSITGPGNTEAFF. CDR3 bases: TGTGCCAGTAGTATAACGGGTCCAGGCAACACTGAAGCTTTCTTT.

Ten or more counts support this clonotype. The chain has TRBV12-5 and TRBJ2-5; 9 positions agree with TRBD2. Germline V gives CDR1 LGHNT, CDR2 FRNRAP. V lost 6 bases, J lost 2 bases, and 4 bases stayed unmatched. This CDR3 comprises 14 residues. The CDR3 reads CASGETSGQETQYF. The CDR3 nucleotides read TGTGCTAGTGGGGAGACTAGCGGACAAGAGACCCAGTACTTC.

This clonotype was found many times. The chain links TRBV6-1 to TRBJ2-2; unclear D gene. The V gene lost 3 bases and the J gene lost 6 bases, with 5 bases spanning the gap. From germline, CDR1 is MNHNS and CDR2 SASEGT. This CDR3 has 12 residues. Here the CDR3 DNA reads TGTGCCAGCAGTGACCTGTCCGGGGAGCTGTTTTTT. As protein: CASSDLSGELFF.

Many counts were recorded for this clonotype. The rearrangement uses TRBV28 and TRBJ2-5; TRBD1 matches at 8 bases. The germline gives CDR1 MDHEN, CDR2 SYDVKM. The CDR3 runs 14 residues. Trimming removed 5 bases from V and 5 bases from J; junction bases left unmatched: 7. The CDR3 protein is CASSNRQGRETQYF. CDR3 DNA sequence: TGTGCCAGCAGTAACCGACAGGGGCGGGAGACCCAGTACTTC.

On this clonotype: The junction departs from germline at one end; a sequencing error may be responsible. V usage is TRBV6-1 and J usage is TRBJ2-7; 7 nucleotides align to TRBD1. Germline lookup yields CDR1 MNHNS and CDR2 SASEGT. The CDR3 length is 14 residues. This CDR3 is CARSRDSLDYEQYF. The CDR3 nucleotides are TGTGCCCGCAGCCGGGACAGCTTAGACTACGAGCAGTACTTC.

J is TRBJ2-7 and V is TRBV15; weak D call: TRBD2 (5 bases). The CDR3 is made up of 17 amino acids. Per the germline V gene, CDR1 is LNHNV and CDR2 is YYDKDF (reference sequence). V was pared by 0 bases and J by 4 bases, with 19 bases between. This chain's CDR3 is CATSRDAVRGAPYEQYF. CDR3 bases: TGTGCCACCAGCAGAGATGCGGTACGGGGAGCACCTTACGAGCAGTACTTC.

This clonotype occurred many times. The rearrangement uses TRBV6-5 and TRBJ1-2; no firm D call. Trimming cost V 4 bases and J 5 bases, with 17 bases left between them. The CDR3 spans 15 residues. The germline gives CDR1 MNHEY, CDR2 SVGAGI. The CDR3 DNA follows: TGTGCCAGCAGTTCCGTGGGTGATTTCAAGTATGGCTACACCTTC. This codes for CASSSVGDFKYGYTF.

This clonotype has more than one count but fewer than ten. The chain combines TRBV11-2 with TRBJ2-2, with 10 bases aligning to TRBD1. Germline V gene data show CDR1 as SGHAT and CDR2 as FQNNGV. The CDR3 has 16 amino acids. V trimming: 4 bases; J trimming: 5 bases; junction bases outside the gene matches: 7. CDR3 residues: CASSYSRTGGTGELFF. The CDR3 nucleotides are TGTGCCAGCAGCTATTCTCGGACAGGGGGGACCGGGGAGCTGTTTTTT.

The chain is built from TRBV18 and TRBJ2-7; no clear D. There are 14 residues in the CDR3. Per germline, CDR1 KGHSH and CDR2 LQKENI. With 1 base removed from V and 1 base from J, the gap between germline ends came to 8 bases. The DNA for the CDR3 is TGTGCCAGCTCACCACTTCGCAGATCCTACGAGCAGTACTTC. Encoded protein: CASSPLRRSYEQYF.

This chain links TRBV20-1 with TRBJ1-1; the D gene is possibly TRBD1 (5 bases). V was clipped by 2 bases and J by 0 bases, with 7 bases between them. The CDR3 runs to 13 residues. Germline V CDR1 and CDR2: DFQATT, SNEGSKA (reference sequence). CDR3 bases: TGCAGTGCTAGACCAGGGATGAACACTGAAGCTTTCTTT. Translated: CSARPGMNTEAFF.

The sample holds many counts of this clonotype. The CDR3 nucleotides read TGTGCCAGCAGTGAATTAGGTAATTCAGGAGGCTACGAGCAGTACTTC. Amino acid sequence: CASSELGNSGGYEQYF. The rearrangement joins TRBV25-1 to TRBJ2-7, with TRBD2 as a possible D gene (5 bases). The germline V gene encodes CDR1 MGHDK and CDR2 SYGVNS. The CDR3 contains 16 residues. V lost 1 base to trimming and J lost 3 bases, with 16 bases between them.

As DNA, the CDR3 is TGTGCCAGCTCACCGGAACAGGGGTCCCAAGAGACCCAGTACTTC. Encoded protein: CASSPEQGSQETQYF. The chain employs TRBV18 and TRBJ2-5, with 7 bases matching TRBD1. The CDR3 spans 15 residues. Germline values: CDR1 KGHSH, CDR2 LQKENI. Germline trimming cut 3 bases from V and 1 base from J; bases unmatched to any gene: 5.

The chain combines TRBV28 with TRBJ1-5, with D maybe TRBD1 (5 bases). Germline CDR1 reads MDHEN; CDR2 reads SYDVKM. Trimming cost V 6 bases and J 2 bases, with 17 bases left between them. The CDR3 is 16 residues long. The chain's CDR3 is CASSIRTLGGNQPQHF. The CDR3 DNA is TGTGCCAGCAGCATTCGGACACTCGGAGGCAATCAGCCCCAGCATTTT.

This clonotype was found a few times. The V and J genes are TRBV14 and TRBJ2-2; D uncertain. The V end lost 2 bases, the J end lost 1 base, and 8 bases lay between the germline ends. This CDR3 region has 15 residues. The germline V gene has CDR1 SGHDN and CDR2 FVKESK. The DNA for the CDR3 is TGTGCCAGCAGCCAATACCTCCTGAACACCGGGGAGCTGTTTTTT. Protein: CASSQYLLNTGELFF.